This passage covers 17 T cell receptor beta chains from one sample sequenced in a study of OX40 agonist ivuxolimab in advanced cancers. The method was immunoSEQ multiplex PCR; TCRdb's version includes in-frame clones alone and lacks a portion of them. The sample has tens of thousands of clones, about 86% seen once. The material sequenced was CD4+ or CD8+ T cells sorted from blood, taken in a trial of the OX40 agonist ivuxolimab. These receptors all stem from an adult with an advanced solid tumor such as melanoma, head and neck, liver or kidney cancer.

V and J are TRBV28 and TRBJ2-1, with 13 bases that match TRBD2. Germline CDR1 MDHEN, CDR2 SYDVKM. The CDR3 runs to 15 residues. V shed 5 bases, J shed 7 bases, and the junction held 5 bases outside the gene matches. CDR3 in amino acids: CASSPLAGGQNEQFF. In DNA form, the CDR3 reads TGTGCCAGCAGTCCACTAGCGGGAGGGCAGAATGAGCAGTTCTTC. Based on the CDR3 plus reference TRBV28 and TRBJ2-1, the full variable domain is DVKVTQSSRYLVKRTGEKVFLECVQDMDHENMFWYRQDPGLGLRLIYFSYDVKMKEKGDIPEGYSVSREKKERFSLILESASTNQTSMYLCASSPLAGGQNEQFFGPGTRLTVL.

CDR3 in amino acids: CASSEARLAGREQYF. For the CDR3, the DNA is TGTGCCAGCAGTGAAGCGCGGCTAGCGGGGAGGGAGCAGTACTTC. The chain employs TRBV6-1 and TRBJ2-7; TRBD2 matches 9 bases. Looked up from germline, CDR1 is MNHNS and CDR2 is SASEGT. The CDR3 has 15 residues. Trimming at V came to 0 bases and at J to 7 bases, leaving 7 bases not matched to a gene.

This clone came up a few times. The chain recombines TRBV30 with TRBJ1-1, with 8 bases that match TRBD1. Trimming removed 4 bases from V and 5 bases from J; junction bases left unmatched: 3. Germline lookup yields CDR1 GTSNPN and CDR2 SVGIG (reference sequence). The CDR3 has 12 amino acids. The CDR3 spells CAWTTGGTEAFF. CDR3 sequence (DNA): TGTGCCTGGACTACAGGGGGAACTGAAGCTTTCTTT.

The rearrangement uses TRBV11-2 and TRBJ2-7; weak D call: TRBD2 (5 bases). The CDR3 runs 15 residues. Trimming cost V 2 bases and J 2 bases, with 13 bases left between them. The germline CDR1 and CDR2 sequences are SGHAT and FQNNGV. CDR3 sequence (DNA): TGTGCCAGCAGCTTAATTGGTCCGGGGACCTACGAGCAGTACTTC. It specifies CASSLIGPGTYEQYF. The whole variable domain, remainder taken from reference TRBV11-2 and TRBJ2-7, is EAGVAQSPRYKIIEKRQSVAFWCNPISGHATLYWYQQILGQGPKLLIQFQNNGVVDDSQLPKDRFSAERLKGVDSTLKIQPAKLEDSAVYLCASSLIGPGTYEQYFGPGTRLTVT.

This clone was recorded a few times. The chain couples TRBV9 to TRBJ1-5; D is perhaps TRBD1 (6 bases). CDR1 is SGDLS and CDR2 is YYNGEE in the germline V gene. This CDR3 is 15 amino acids long. Trimming took 4 bases from V and 2 from J, leaving 13 bases between them. CDR3 bases: TGTGCCAGCAGCCTTGGGGGGGCTGGCAATCAGCCCCAGCATTTT. Its translation is CASSLGGAGNQPQHF.

CDR3 protein: CASSLGTSGTYEQYF. CDR3 in DNA: TGTGCCAGCAGCTTAGGGACTAGCGGGACCTACGAGCAGTACTTC. This rearrangement joins TRBV11-2 to TRBJ2-7; TRBD2 aligns across 12 bases. The CDR3 extends over 15 amino acids. Germline V gene sequence: CDR1 SGHAT, CDR2 FQNNGV. V shed 1 base, J shed 2 bases, and the junction held 0 bases outside the gene matches.

This rearrangement joins TRBV5-5 to TRBJ2-7; 11 bases fit TRBD2. The germline V gene has CDR1 SGHKS and CDR2 YYEKEE (reference sequence). The trim removed 4 bases at V and 1 base at J, leaving 7 bases unmatched. The CDR3 runs 16 residues. This CDR3 reads CASSPSLAGVSYEQYF. CDR3 bases: TGTGCCAGCAGCCCGTCACTAGCGGGAGTGTCCTACGAGCAGTACTTC. The variable domain in full, completed from reference TRBV5-5 and TRBJ2-7, reads DAGVTQSPTHLIKTRGQQVTLRCSPISGHKSVSWYQQVLGQGPQFIFQYYEKEERGRGNFPDRFSARQFPNYSSELNVNALLLGDSALYLCASSPSLAGVSYEQYFGPGTRLTVT.

The chain is built from TRBV11-2 and TRBJ2-5; tentatively, D is TRBD1 (6 bases). The V end lost 1 base, the J end lost 2 bases, and 11 bases lay between the germline ends. CDR1 is SGHAT and CDR2 is FQNNGV in the germline V gene. The CDR3 is made up of 15 amino acids. The DNA of the CDR3 is TGTGCCAGCAGCTTAGGGACAGCAGGACAAGAGACCCAGTACTTC. Translating gives CASSLGTAGQETQYF.

V gene TRBV30 combines with J gene TRBJ2-5, with 11 bases fitting TRBD2. Germline CDR1 and CDR2: GTSNPN and SVGIG (reference sequence). V trimming: 0 bases; J trimming: 3 bases; junction bases outside the gene matches: 6. The length of the CDR3 is 16 residues. The DNA for the CDR3 is TGTGCCTGGAGTGTACCTAGCGGGGGGCCCGAAGAGACCCAGTACTTC. As protein: CAWSVPSGGPEETQYF.

This sequence joins TRBV28 and TRBJ2-7; 8 bases map to TRBD2. The ends lost 5 bases at V and 6 bases at J; junction bases unmatched: 15. Germline CDR1 and CDR2: MDHEN and SYDVKM. The CDR3 has 16 amino acids. The CDR3 coding sequence is TGTGCCAGCAGTCCCTTACGAGCGGGAGAAGGTAGCGAGCAGTACTTC. Residues: CASSPLRAGEGSEQYF. Looking up the rest from reference TRBV28 and TRBJ2-7 gives the full variable domain: DVKVTQSSRYLVKRTGEKVFLECVQDMDHENMFWYRQDPGLGLRLIYFSYDVKMKEKGDIPEGYSVSREKKERFSLILESASTNQTSMYLCASSPLRAGEGSEQYFGPGTRLTVT.

The chain joins TRBV5-6 to TRBJ2-4, with D perhaps TRBD2 (5 bases). The germline gives CDR1 SGHDT, CDR2 YYEEEE. The CDR3 is 14 amino acids. V lost 0 bases, J lost 8 bases, and 12 bases lay in between. The CDR3 is CASSLAVVGDIQYF. The CDR3 DNA sequence: TGTGCCAGCAGCTTGGCAGTAGTCGGGGACATTCAGTACTTC. Looking up the rest from reference TRBV5-6 and TRBJ2-4 gives the full variable domain: DAGVTQSPTHLIKTRGQQVTLRCSPKSGHDTVSWYQQALGQGPQFIFQYYEEEERQRGNFPDRFSGHQFPNYSSELNVNALLLGDSALYLCASSLAVVGDIQYFGAGTRLSVL.

This chain links TRBV6-5 with TRBJ2-7; a weak D match, TRBD2 (6 bases). The V end lost 8 bases, the J end lost 4 bases, and 6 bases lay between the germline ends. The CDR3 covers 10 residues. Germline values: CDR1 MNHEY, CDR2 SVGAGI. CDR3 loop: CASGGYEQYF. The CDR3 nucleotides read TGTGCCAGCGGGGGGTACGAGCAGTACTTC.

This clone came up once. The CDR3 nucleotides read TGTGCCTGGAACTTGGGGGCAGGAGTCCTCTATGGCTACACCTTC. Translation gives CAWNLGAGVLYGYTF. V gene TRBV30 combines with J gene TRBJ1-2, with a possible D match to TRBD1 (6 bases). The CDR3 contains 15 residues. Germline V CDR1 and CDR2: GTSNPN, SVGIG (reference sequence). V gave up 4 bases and J gave up 4 bases, with 19 bases separating them.

This clone is judged medium-sized. The chain has TRBV21-1 and TRBJ2-1; whether TRBD1, the table's D call, matches the DNA was not checked. TRBV21-1 is a pseudogene locus. The CDR3 extends over 18 amino acids. The chain's CDR3 is CASSKEGGQGQGCNEQFF. The CDR3 nucleotides are TGTGCCAGCAGCAAAGAAGGAGGACAGGGACAGGGGTGCAATGAGCAGTTCTTC.

This chain uses TRBV27 with TRBJ2-5, with 7 bases identical to TRBD1. V shed 1 base, J shed 3 bases, and the junction held 5 bases outside the gene matches. This CDR3 is built from 15 residues. From germline, CDR1 is MNHEY and CDR2 SMNVEV (reference sequence). Here the CDR3 reads CASSLYRDSKETQYF. The CDR3, as DNA: TGTGCCAGCAGTTTATACCGGGACAGTAAAGAGACCCAGTACTTC.

The chain links TRBV11-2 to TRBJ2-7, with D uncertain. V gave up 5 bases and J gave up 4 bases, with 12 bases separating them. The CDR3 length is 13 residues. From germline, CDR1 is SGHAT and CDR2 FQNNGV. The DNA of the CDR3 is TGTGCCAGCAGCCCACAGAGCCTTTACGAGCAGTACTTC. Amino acid sequence: CASSPQSLYEQYF.

This chain joins TRBV19 and TRBJ1-5; D call uncertain. Germline V lookup: CDR1 LNHDA, CDR2 SQIVND (reference sequence). Deletions cut 3 bases from V and 3 bases from J, with 12 bases between. The CDR3 has 15 amino acids. CDR3 sequence reads: CASSIRASYNQPQHF. DNA of the CDR3: TGTGCCAGTAGTATTAGGGCCAGCTACAATCAGCCCCAGCATTTT.